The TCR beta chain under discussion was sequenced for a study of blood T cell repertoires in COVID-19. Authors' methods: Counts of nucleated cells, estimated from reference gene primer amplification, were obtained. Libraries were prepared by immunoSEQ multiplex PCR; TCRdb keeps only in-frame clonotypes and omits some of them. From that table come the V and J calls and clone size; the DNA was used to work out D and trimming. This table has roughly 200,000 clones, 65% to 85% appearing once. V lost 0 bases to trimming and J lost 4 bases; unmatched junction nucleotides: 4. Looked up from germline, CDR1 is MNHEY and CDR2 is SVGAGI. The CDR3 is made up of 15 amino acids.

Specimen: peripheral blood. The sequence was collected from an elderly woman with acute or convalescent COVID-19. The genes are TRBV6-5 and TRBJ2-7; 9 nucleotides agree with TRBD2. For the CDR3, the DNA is TGTGCCAGCAGTTACTCCGGACTAGCGCTATACGAGCAGTACTTC. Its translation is CASSYSGLALYEQYF.